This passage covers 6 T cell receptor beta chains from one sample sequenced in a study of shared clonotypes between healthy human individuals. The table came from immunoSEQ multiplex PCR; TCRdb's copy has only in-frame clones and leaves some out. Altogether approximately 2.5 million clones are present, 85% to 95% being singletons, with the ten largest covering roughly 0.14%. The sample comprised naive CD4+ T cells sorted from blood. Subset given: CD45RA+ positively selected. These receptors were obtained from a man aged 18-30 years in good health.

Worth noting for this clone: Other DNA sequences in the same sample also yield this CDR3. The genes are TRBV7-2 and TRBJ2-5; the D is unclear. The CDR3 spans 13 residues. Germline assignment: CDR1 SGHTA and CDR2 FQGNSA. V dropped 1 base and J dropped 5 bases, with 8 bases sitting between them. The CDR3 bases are TGTGCCAGCAGCTTAGGGGCCGCGGAGACCCAGTACTTC. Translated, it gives CASSLGAAETQYF. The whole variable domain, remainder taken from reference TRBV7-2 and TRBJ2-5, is GAGVSQSPSNKVTEKGKDVELRCDPISGHTALYWYRQSLGQGLEFLIYFQGNSAPDKSGLPSDRFSAERTGGSVSTLTIQRTQQEDSAVYLCASSLGAAETQYFGPGTRLLVL.

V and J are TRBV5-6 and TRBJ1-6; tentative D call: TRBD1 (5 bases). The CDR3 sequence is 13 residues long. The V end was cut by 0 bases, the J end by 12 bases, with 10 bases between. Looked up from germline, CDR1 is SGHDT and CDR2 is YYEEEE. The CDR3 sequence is CASSLALGVPLHF. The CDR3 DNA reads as TGTGCCAGCAGCTTGGCCTTGGGGGTACCCCTCCACTTT.

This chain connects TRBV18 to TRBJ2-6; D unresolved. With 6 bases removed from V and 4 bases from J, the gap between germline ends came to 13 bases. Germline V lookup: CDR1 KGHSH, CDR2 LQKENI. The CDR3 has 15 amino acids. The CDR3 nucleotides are TGTGCCAGCTCCCATGGAGAAACGGGGGCCAACGTCCTGACTTTC. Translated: CASSHGETGANVLTF. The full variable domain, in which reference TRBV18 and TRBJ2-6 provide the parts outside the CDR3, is NAGVMQNPRHLVRRRGQEARLRCSPMKGHSHVYWYRQLPEEGLKFMVYLQKENIIDESGMPKERFSAEFPKEGPSILRIQQVVRGDSAAYFCASSHGETGANVLTFGAGSRLTVL.

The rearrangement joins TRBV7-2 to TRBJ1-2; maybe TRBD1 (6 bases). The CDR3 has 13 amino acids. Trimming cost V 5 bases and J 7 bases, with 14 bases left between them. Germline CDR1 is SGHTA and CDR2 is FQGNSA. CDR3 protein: CASSRTTGPGYTF. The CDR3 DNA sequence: TGTGCCAGCAGCCGTACAACAGGGCCTGGCTACACCTTC.

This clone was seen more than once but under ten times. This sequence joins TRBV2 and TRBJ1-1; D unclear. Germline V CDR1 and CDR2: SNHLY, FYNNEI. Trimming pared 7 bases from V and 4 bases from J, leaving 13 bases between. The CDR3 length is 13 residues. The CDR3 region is CASKGSGSTEAFF. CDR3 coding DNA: TGTGCCAGCAAGGGCAGTGGGAGCACTGAAGCTTTCTTT.

CDR3 residues: CASSLQSGSGELFF. The CDR3 DNA reads as TGTGCCAGCAGCTTACAGTCCGGTAGCGGGGAGCTGTTTTTT. The chain combines TRBV7-3 with TRBJ2-2; D remains ambiguous. This CDR3 spans 14 amino acids. Trimming pared 2 bases from V and 7 bases from J, leaving 11 bases between. CDR1 and CDR2 from the germline V gene are SGHTA and FQGTGA.